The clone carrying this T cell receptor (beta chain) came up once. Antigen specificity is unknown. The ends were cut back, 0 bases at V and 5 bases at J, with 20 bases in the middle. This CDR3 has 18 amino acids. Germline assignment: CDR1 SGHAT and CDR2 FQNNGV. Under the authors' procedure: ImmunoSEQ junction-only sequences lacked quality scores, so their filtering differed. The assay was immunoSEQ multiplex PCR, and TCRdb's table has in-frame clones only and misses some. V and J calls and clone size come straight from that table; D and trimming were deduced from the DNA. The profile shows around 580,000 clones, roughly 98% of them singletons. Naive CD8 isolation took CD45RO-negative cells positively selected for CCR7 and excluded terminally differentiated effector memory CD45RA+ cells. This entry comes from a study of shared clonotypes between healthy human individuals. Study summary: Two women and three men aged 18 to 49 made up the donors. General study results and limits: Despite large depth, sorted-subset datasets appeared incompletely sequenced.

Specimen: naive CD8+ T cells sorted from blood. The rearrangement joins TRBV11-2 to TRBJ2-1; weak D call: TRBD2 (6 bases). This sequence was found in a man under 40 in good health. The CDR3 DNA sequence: TGTGCCAGCAGCTTAGATTGGAGTAGCGGACCCCTCAACAATGAGCAGTTCTTC. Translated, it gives CASSLDWSSGPLNNEQFF.